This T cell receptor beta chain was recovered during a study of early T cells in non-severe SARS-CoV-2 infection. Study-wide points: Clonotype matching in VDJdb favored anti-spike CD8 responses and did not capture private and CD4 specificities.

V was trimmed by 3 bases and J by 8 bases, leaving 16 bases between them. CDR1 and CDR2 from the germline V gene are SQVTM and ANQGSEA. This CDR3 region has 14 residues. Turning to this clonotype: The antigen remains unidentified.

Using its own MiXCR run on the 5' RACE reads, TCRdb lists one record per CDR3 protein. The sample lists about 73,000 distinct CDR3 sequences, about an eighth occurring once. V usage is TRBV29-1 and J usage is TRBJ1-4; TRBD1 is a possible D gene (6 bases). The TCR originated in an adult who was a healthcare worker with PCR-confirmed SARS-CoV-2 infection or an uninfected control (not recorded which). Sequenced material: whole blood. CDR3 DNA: TGCAGCGTTGACACGACAGGCCTAGGGGAAAAACTGTTTTTT. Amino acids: CSVDTTGLGEKLFF.